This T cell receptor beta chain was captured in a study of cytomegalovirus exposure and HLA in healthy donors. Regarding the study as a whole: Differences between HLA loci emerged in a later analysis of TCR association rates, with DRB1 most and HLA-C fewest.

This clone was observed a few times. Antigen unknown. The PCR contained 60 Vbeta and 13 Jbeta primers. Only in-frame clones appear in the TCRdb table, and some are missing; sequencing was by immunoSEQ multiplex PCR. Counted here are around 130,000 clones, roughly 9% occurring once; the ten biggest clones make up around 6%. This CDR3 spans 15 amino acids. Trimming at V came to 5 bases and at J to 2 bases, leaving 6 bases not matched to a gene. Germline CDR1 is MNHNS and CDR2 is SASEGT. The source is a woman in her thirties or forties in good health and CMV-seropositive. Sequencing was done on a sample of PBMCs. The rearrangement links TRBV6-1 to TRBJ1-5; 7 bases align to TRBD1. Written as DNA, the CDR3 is TGTGCCAGCAGTTTGGTGGGACAGCGCAATCAGCCCCAGCATTTT. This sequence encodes CASSLVGQRNQPQHF.